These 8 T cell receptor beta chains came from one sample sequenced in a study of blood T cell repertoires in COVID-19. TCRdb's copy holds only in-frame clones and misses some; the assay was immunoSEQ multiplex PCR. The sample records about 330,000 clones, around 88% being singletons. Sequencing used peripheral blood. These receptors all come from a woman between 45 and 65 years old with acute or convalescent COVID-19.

The CDR3 nucleotides read TGTGCCAGCAGCGGTAGCGGGAGGGCAGAGGTTGAGCAGTTCTTC. This translates into CASSGSGRAEVEQFF. The rearrangement uses TRBV11-3 and TRBJ2-1; 11 bases align to TRBD2. V was pared by 5 bases and J by 9 bases, with 9 bases of the junction left unmatched. CDR3 size: 15 residues. Germline V gene sequence: CDR1 SGHNT, CDR2 YENEEA.

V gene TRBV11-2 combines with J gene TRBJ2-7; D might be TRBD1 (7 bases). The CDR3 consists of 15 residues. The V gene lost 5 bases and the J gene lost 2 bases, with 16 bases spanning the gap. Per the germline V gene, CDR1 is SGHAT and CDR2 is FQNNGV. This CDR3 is CASSPWAGQPYEQYF. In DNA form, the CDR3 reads TGTGCCAGCAGCCCCTGGGCGGGACAGCCCTACGAGCAGTACTTC.

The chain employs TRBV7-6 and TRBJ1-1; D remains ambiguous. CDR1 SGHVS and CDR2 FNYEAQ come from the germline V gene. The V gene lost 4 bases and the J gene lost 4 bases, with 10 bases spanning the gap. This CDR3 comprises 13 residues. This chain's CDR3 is CASSSSRGTEAFF. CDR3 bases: TGTGCCAGCAGCTCCTCCCGGGGCACTGAAGCTTTCTTT.

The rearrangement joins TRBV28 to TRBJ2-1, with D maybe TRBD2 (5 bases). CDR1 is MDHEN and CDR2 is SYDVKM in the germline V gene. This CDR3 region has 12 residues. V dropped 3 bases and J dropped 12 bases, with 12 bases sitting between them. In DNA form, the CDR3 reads TGTGCCAGCAGTTTCGGGGTGGGAATGCAGTTCTTC. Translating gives CASSFGVGMQFF.

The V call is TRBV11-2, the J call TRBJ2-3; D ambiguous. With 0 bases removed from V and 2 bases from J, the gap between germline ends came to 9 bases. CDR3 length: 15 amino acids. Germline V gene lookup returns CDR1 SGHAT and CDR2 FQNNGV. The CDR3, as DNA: TGTGCCAGCAGCTTAGATCTACAGCTCACAGATACGCAGTATTTT. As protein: CASSLDLQLTDTQYF.

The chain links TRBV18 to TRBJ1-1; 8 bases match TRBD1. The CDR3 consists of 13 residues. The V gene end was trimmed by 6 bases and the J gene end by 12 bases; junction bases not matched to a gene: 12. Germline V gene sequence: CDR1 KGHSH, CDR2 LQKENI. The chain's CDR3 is CASSREDRAASFF. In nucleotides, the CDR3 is TGTGCCAGCTCGCGAGAGGACAGGGCGGCGTCTTTCTTT.

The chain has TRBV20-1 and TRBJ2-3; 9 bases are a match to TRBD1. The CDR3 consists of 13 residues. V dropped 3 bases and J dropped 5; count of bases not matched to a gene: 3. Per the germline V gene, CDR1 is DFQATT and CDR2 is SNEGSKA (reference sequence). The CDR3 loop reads CSASGTGIDTQYF. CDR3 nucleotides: TGCAGTGCTAGTGGGACAGGGATAGATACGCAGTATTTT.

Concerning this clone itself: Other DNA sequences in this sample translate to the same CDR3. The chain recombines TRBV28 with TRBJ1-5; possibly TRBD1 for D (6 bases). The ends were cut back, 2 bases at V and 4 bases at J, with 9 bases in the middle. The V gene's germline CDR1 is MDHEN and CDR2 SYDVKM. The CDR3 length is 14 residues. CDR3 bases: TGTGCCAGCAGTTTACTACAGGGAAATCAGCCCCAGCATTTT. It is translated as CASSLLQGNQPQHF.